A selection of T cell receptor beta chains follows, all from one sample in a study of blood T cell repertoires in COVID-19. Clones were read by immunoSEQ multiplex PCR, and TCRdb kept only the in-frame ones, dropping some. The sample contains a few hundred thousand clones, approximately 89% of which appear only once. The specimen was peripheral blood. The receptors stem from a middle-aged woman who had recovered from COVID-19. The conserved cysteine and the conserved F or W are not part of the CDR3 here. A D gene is named only where the DNA matches it firmly. Rows may omit the clone size; those that give it use once, few, many or a size class.

V: TRBV20-1
size: NA
J: TRBJ1-5
D: NA
CDR3: SARDSVAQH

V: TRBV2
size: once
J: TRBJ2-3
D: TRBD2
CDR3: ASRGLAPDTQY

V: TRBV7-9
size: many
J: TRBJ2-1
D: NA
CDR3: ASSLFQGLDEQF

V: TRBV2
size: once
J: TRBJ2-6
D: NA
CDR3: ASRDGLSGANVLT

V: TRBV5-1
size: NA
J: TRBJ1-3
D: NA
CDR3: ASSRDTGFGNTIY

V: TRBV3-1/TRBV3-2
size: NA
J: TRBJ1-4
D: NA
CDR3: ASSQDGWQIGRLF

V: TRBV6-5
size: NA
J: TRBJ2-2
D: NA
CDR3: ASMGAGASGGELF

V: TRBV19
size: NA
J: TRBJ2-2
D: TRBD2
CDR3: ASTSLADYTGELF

V: TRBV19
size: NA
J: TRBJ1-5
D: TRBD1
CDR3: ASSTTGSNQPQH

V: TRBV5-4
size: NA
J: TRBJ1-2
D: NA
CDR3: ASSLEGTGGYGYT

V: TRBV4-1
size: NA
J: TRBJ1-2
D: NA
CDR3: ASSQDLTGTNYGYT

V: TRBV27
size: NA
J: TRBJ2-1
D: TRBD1
CDR3: ASSSGQGFFYEQF

V: TRBV3-1/TRBV3-2
size: once
J: TRBJ2-5
D: NA
CDR3: ASSHDSTGTSETQY

V: TRBV5-1
size: NA
J: TRBJ2-3
D: NA
CDR3: ASSFDSSTDTQY

V: TRBV29-1
size: NA
J: TRBJ2-7
D: TRBD1
CDR3: SARRDRGEQY

V: TRBV2
size: NA
J: TRBJ1-1
D: TRBD1
CDR3: ASRDRENTEAF

V: TRBV2
size: NA
J: TRBJ1-2
D: NA
CDR3: ASSDDSGNYGYT

V: TRBV12-3/TRBV12-4
size: NA
J: TRBJ2-5
D: NA
CDR3: ASSLPSLKTQY

V: TRBV5-1
size: NA
J: TRBJ1-2
D: TRBD1
CDR3: ASSSHDRGYGYT

V: TRBV3-1/TRBV3-2
size: NA
J: TRBJ2-3
D: NA
CDR3: ASSQGGGTDTQY

V: TRBV7-9
size: NA
J: TRBJ2-3
D: NA
CDR3: ASSQRILRGGGDTQY

V: TRBV10-3
size: NA
J: TRBJ1-3
D: TRBD1
CDR3: AISKTGGFSGNTIY

V: TRBV3-1/TRBV3-2
size: NA
J: TRBJ2-5
D: NA
CDR3: ASRYNLRGETQY

V: TRBV6-2/TRBV6-3
size: NA
J: TRBJ1-2
D: NA
CDR3: ASSYLGSGDYGYT